This T cell receptor (beta chain) was sequenced during a study of blood T cell repertoires in COVID-19. This clone was counted once. This CDR3 is built from 15 residues. Germline V gene sequence: CDR1 SGHNT, CDR2 YYREEE (reference sequence). V shed 0 bases and J 0 bases; nucleotides not matched to a gene: 2. The repertoire was sequenced with immunoSEQ multiplex PCR; TCRdb's copy has only in-frame clones and lacks some. This table has more than 300,000 clones, approximately 89% appearing once. This chain connects TRBV5-4 to TRBJ1-1; 7 nucleotides match TRBD1. The sample comprised PBMCs or T cells enriched from blood (not recorded which). This TCR derives from a man aged 40-49 years in a cohort exposed to, infected with or recovered from COVID-19 (not recorded which). CDR3 residues: CASSLGDSMNTEAFF. The CDR3 region has the DNA TGTGCCAGCAGCTTGGGGGACAGTATGAACACTGAAGCTTTCTTT. Supplemented by reference TRBV5-4 and TRBJ1-1, the full variable domain reads ETGVTQSPTHLIKTRGQQVTLRCSSQSGHNTVSWYQQALGQGPQFIFQYYREEENGRGNFPPRFSGLQFPNYSSELNVNALELDDSALYLCASSLGDSMNTEAFFGQGTRLTVV.